This T cell receptor (beta chain) was recorded in a study of early stage breast cancer tumors (dated by TCRdb to about 2017). For context, the study as a whole: Of the 15 or so invasive breast tumors, roughly 12 were found to be estrogen receptor-positive, progesterone receptor-positive and HER2-negative. About 65% of the 12 ER+/PR+/HER2- tumors were invasive ductal carcinomas, while the other four were invasive lobular carcinomas. On average, each sample got 7.5 to 10-fold read coverage. The samples as a whole yielded about 2,400,000 detected templates, corresponding to fewer than 1.4 million unique clonotypes. Study-wide findings and limitations: Enriched TCRB sequences shared across patients were found to be mostly commonly generated sequences that were unlikely to play an important role in the tumor microenvironment. Repertoires from blood and normal breast were more alike than repertoires from blood and tumor, and in about 90% of the 16 patients, comparing each tissue with blood separated tumor from normal. Chain pairing and functional markers such as CD4, CD8 and FOXP3 were missed by bulk genomic DNA sequencing of unsorted cells. Because the cohort was small, a breakdown by tumor subtype could not be done. Approximately 2.5-fold higher T cell density and higher clonality were observed in tumors than in adjacent normal breast tissue.

The study profiled bulk TCR beta-chain repertoires in matched peripheral blood, tumor and adjacent normal breast tissue taken from roughly 17 patients with early-stage breast cancer. Before surgery, roughly 5-11 mL of whole blood was collected into EDTA tubes and then processed within 2 hours. Peripheral blood mononuclear cells were isolated by Ficoll-Paque centrifugation in SepMate-50 tubes. PBMCs were cryopreserved in around 90% FBS with roughly 10% DMSO in aliquots of about 1.7 to 4 million cells and stored in liquid nitrogen. The Qiagen AllPrep DNA/RNA Mini kit was used to extract genomic DNA. Relative to germline, V is 2 bases shorter and J is 5 bases shorter, with 9 bases between their ends. From a lookup of the germline V gene (reference sequence), CDR1 and CDR2 are SEHNR and FQNEAQ. The CDR3 goes from the cysteine to the phenylalanine over 13 residues. Only the CDR3 DNA is retained, 39 bases long and in frame from the first base.

Of note for this clone: Its recognized antigen is unknown. Base qualities are missing; no much larger clone stands one base away.

Each sample was amplified in two independent genomic DNA replicates, using about 0.45 ug for blood and around 1.6 ug for tumor or normal breast. TCRB sequencing of genomic DNA was carried out with the ImmunoSeq Intro kit according to the manufacturer's instructions. Multiplex PCR ran 31 cycles with proprietary primers and spike-in control sequences for absolute quantification. Single-end 150-bp reads were used to sequence an 87-bp fragment covering the CDR3 and the flanking V and J genes. Each lane of an Illumina MiSeq using version 3.0 chemistry carried seven multiplexed samples, with two replicates per sample. In the source study's methods: Raw data were processed with the vendor's proprietary pipeline, and both replicates were merged into a single result per sample. Productive rearrangements sharing the V-gene family, CDR3 amino acid sequence and J-gene segment were defined as clonotypes. Clonality was calculated as 1 minus the normalized Shannon entropy (Pielou evenness) of TCRB abundances. T cell density was estimated by dividing total templates by the number of input cells inferred from the DNA input amount. Total repertoire diversity and clonality were estimated with Recon using default parameters. A clonotype counted as tumor-enriched if its abundance in tumor exceeded 0.1% and was at least 32-fold higher than its abundance in normal breast. TCRdb stores this immuneACCESS table with in-frame sequences only. Part of the clones is absent; in the studies checked, under half of the shortfall reflects unresolved V genes, and no reason is known for the rest. V, J and clone size derive from that table, while D and trimming were established from the DNA sequence. This sample has tens of thousands of clones in its table, and 78% of those were observed once. The top ten constitute around 3.4% of the sample.

Sequenced sample: blood. This TCR was recovered from a person aged 35-50 years with breast cancer. Here the chain combines TRBV7-9 and TRBJ2-5, with the D gene uncertain. The DNA sequence is given as TGTGCCAGCAGCTTATTCTTGGGGGAGACCCAGTACTTC. It translates as CASSLFLGETQYF.